The clone carrying this T cell receptor (beta chain) was observed a handful of times. The target antigen is unknown. These data are taken from a study of cytotoxic CD8 clonotypes in ibrutinib-treated CLL. Background on the study: Sample averages reached about 260,000 productive templates and tens of thousands of productive rearrangements.

Study-wide results and caveats: Public clonotypes were rare and shrank or held steady on treatment.

The protocol was immunoSEQ multiplex PCR, while the TCRdb copy is restricted to in-frame clones and leaves out a portion. The data hold 250,000 or so clones, with about three quarters observed a single time. The length of the CDR3 is 13 residues. Trimming stripped 3 bases from V and 6 bases from J, with 9 bases between. Per germline, CDR1 SNHLY and CDR2 FYNNEI. The V and J genes are TRBV2 and TRBJ1-5; D is uncertain. Here the sequenced sample was PBMCs, taken after 24 months of ibrutinib treatment. The sequence derives from a human donor with chronic lymphocytic leukemia. CDR3 region: CASSDGVFQPQHF. The CDR3 bases are TGTGCCAGCAGTGACGGGGTTTTTCAGCCCCAGCATTTT.